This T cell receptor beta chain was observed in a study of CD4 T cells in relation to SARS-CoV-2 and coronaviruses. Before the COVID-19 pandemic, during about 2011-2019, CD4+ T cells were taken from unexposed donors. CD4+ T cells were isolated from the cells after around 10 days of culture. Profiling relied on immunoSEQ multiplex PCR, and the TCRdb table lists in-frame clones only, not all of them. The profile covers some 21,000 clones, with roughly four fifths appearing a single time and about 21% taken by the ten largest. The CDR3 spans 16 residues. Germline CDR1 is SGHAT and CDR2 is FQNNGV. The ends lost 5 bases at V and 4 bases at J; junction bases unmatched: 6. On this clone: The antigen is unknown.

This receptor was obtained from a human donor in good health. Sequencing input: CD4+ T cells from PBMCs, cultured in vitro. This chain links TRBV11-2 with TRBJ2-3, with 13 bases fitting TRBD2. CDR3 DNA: TGTGCCAGCAGCCCCGGGACTAGCGGGACCGCAGATACGCAGTATTTT. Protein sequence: CASSPGTSGTADTQYF.